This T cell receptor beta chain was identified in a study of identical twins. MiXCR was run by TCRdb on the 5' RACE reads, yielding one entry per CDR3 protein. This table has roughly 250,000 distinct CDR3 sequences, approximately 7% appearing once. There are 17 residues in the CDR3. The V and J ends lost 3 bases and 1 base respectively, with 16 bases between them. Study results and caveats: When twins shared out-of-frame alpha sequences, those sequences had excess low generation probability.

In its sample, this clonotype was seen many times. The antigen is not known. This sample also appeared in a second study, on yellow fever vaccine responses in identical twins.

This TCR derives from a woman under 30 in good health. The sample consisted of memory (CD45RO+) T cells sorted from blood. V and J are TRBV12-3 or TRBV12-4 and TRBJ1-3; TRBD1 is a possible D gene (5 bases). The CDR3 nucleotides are TGTGCCAGCAGTTTGAGATCATGGGGGGAGTCTGGAAACACCATATATTTT. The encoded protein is CASSLRSWGESGNTIYF.